The 14 T cell receptor delta chains below all came from one sample that was sequenced in a study of gamma-delta T cells after stem cell transplantation. TCRdb re-called the RT-PCR reads through CATT. The table lists approximately 1,100 delta-chain clones, approximately 3.8% of them singletons. The sequenced material came from gamma-delta T cells. All receptors come from a human donor. It is not recorded whose cells these are; they may come from a transplant donor.

This clone was observed a handful of times. The chain joins TRDV2 to TRDJ1; TRDD3 matches 13 bases. This CDR3 is 22 amino acids long. J lost 2 bases, V lost 0 bases, and 20 bases had no gene match. Germline loops: CDR1 GEAIGNYY, CDR2 EKD. In nucleotides, the CDR3 is TGTGCCTGTGACACCGTCCTGCTCAATGGACTGGGGGATACGAAGAGGACCGATAAACTCATCTTT. Protein: CACDTVLLNGLGDTKRTDKLIF.

In its sample, this clone is large. This likely stems from a read error, as it lies one base from a far larger clone. The CDR3 loop reads CACGTADLGDTHKDTRQMFF. CDR3 nucleotide sequence: TGTGCCTGTGGCACCGCAGACCTGGGGGATACGCATAAAGACACCCGACAGATGTTTTTC. J is TRDJ3 and V is TRDV2, with 12 bases that match TRDD3. The CDR3 spans 20 residues. From germline, CDR1 is GEAIGNYY and CDR2 EKD.

A note on this clone: TCRdb's protein for this DNA is that of a much larger clone and differs from the translation at residue 5, likely a read error; the protein shown is the DNA translation. The chain has TRDV2 and TRDJ1; 11 bases line up with TRDD3. The CDR3 consists of 18 residues. Germline V gives CDR1 GEAIGNYY, CDR2 EKD. The trim removed 3 bases at V and 1 base at J, leaving 12 bases unmatched. DNA for the CDR3: TGTGCCTGTGACGCCGTCGGACTGGGGGATATTGTCACCGATAAACTCATCTTT. This encodes CACDAVGLGDIVTDKLIF.

This clone is classed as medium-sized (0.01 to 0.1%). This likely stems from a read error, as it lies one base from a far larger clone. The rearrangement joins TRDV2 to TRDJ3, with 12 bases aligning to TRDD3. The CDR3 is 21 amino acids. The germline V gene has CDR1 GEAIGNYY and CDR2 EKD. In nucleotides, the CDR3 is TGTGCCTGTGACCCCGCGGAGGCTGGGGGATACGGCTCCCGGGACACCCGACAGATGTTTTTC. Its protein is CACDPAEAGGYGSRDTRQMFF.

This clone was counted between two and nine times. A far larger clone is just one base off, so this is likely a read error. J is TRDJ1 and V is TRDV2; D unresolved. CDR1 GEAIGNYY and CDR2 EKD come from the germline V gene. Between the trimmed V and J ends, which lost 3 bases and 0 bases, there was a span of 31 bases. The CDR3 spans 21 residues. This CDR3 is CACDALPVESGWKRHTDKLIF. In nucleotides, the CDR3 is TGTGCCTGTGACGCCCTCCCCGTTGAGAGTGGGTGGAAACGCCACACCGATAAACTCATCTTT.

By its share, this clone is large. Other DNA sequences in the sample encode the same CDR3. This chain links TRDV2 with TRDJ1; 7 bases match TRDD3. There are 17 residues in the CDR3. Trimming took 0 bases from V and 0 from J; bases not matched to a gene: 9. Germline CDR1 reads GEAIGNYY; CDR2 reads EKD. Here the CDR3 DNA reads TGTGCCTGTGACACCGTCTGGGGGTCTCAACACACCGATAAACTCATCTTT. It codes for CACDTVWGSQHTDKLIF.

Only a few counts were recorded for this clone. The mismatch at residue 10 between this DNA's translation and the TCRdb protein of a much larger clone likely reflects a read error; the protein shown is translated from the DNA. This chain links TRDV2 with TRDJ1; TRDD3 matches at 8 bases. Germline CDR1 is GEAIGNYY and CDR2 is EKD. V gave up 3 bases and J gave up 0 bases; unmatched junction bases: 11. This CDR3 is built from 17 residues. This chain's CDR3 is CACDAVGDVLHTDKLIF. The CDR3 DNA reads TGTGCCTGTGACGCGGTGGGGGATGTCCTCCACACCGATAAACTCATCTTT.

Relative to its sample, this clone is medium-sized. The J gene is TRDJ3, the V gene TRDV2; 10 bases line up with TRDD3. CDR3 size: 18 residues. Per the germline V gene, CDR1 is GEAIGNYY and CDR2 is EKD. Germline trimming cut 0 bases from V and 3 bases from J; bases unmatched to any gene: 4. The CDR3 is CACDTLGDTNWDTRQMFF. The CDR3 nucleotides are TGTGCCTGTGACACCTTGGGGGATACTAACTGGGACACCCGACAGATGTTTTTC.

This clone was observed a handful of times. This probably arose from a read error, given a far larger clone one base away. The same CDR3 can be traced to other DNA sequences in this sample. The gene calls are TRDV2 and TRDJ1, with 12 bases fitting TRDD3. The V gene's germline CDR1 is GEAIGNYY and CDR2 EKD. There are 19 residues in the CDR3. The CDR3 reads CACDTVSTGGYTNTDKLIF. DNA of the CDR3: TGTGCCTGCGACACCGTGAGCACTGGGGGATACACGAACACCGATAAACTCATCTTT.

This clone was detected a few times. With only one base between it and a far larger clone, this is likely a read error. J is TRDJ1 and V is TRDV2; 11 bases map to TRDD3. After removal of 3 bases from V and 7 bases from J, the junction contained 21 bases not matched to a gene. Germline lookup yields CDR1 GEAIGNYY and CDR2 EKD. The CDR3 is made up of 19 amino acids. CDR3 amino acids: CACDPMPGLGDTGGAKLIF. The CDR3 DNA sequence: TGTGCCTGTGACCCCATGCCCGGTCTGGGGGATACCGGAGGGGCTAAACTCATCTTT.

Of note for this clone: A read error is likely here: a far larger clone is one base away. J is TRDJ1 and V is TRDV2, with TRDD3 matching 11 bases. This CDR3 spans 17 amino acids. CDR1 is GEAIGNYY and CDR2 is EKD in the germline V gene. CDR3 bases: TGTGCCCGTGACACACTGGGGGATAAACGGGACACCGATAAACTCATCTTT. Its protein is CARDTLGDKRDTDKLIF.

This clone has a handful of counts. This likely traces to a read error, being one base from a far larger clone. Additional DNA sequences in this sample encode the identical CDR3. The J gene is TRDJ1, the V gene TRDV2; the D is unclear. This CDR3 has 21 residues. Per the germline V gene, CDR1 is GEAIGNYY and CDR2 is EKD. The CDR3 DNA reads TGTGCCTGCGACACCCTCCCCGTTGAGAGTGGGTGGAAACGCCACACCGATAAACTCATCTTT. It translates to CACDTLPVESGWKRHTDKLIF.

In regard to this clone: This likely reflects a read error, since a far larger clone is one base away. The chain couples TRDV2 to TRDJ1; D unclear. Germline lookup yields CDR1 GEAIGNYY and CDR2 EKD. This CDR3 is built from 15 residues. The CDR3 reads CACGTVVPHTDKLIF. The CDR3 coding sequence is TGTGCCTGTGGCACCGTGGTGCCCCACACCGATAAACTCATCTTT.

This clone was counted between two and nine times. The chain employs TRDV2 and TRDJ1, with 12 bases lining up with TRDD3. From germline, CDR1 is GEAIGNYY and CDR2 EKD. Losses at the gene ends were 2 bases for V and 3 bases for J; bases not matched to a gene: 3. This CDR3 has 15 residues. The CDR3 protein is CACDILGDTADKLIF. The CDR3, as DNA: TGTGCCTGTGACATACTGGGGGATACTGCCGATAAACTCATCTTT.